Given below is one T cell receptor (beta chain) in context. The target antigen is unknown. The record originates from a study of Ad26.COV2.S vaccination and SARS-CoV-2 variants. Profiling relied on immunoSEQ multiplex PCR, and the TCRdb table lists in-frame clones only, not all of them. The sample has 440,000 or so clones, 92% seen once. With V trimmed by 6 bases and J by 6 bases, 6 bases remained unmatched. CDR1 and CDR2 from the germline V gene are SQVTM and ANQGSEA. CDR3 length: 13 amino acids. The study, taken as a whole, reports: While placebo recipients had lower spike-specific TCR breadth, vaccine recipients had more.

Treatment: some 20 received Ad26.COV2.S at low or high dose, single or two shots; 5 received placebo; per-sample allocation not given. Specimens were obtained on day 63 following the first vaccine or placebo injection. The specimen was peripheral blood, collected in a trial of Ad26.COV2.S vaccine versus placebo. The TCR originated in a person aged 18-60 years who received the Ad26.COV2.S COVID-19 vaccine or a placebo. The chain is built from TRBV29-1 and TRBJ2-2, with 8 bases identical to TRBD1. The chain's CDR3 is CSVPDRDAGELFF. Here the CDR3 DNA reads TGCAGCGTCCCGGACAGGGATGCCGGGGAGCTGTTTTTT.